This TCR beta chain came from a study of vaccination and CD4 T cells after COVID-19. Study-wide background: The convalescents were made up of six males and four females, two of whom were Hispanic.

Treatment indicated: roughly 10-day PBMC culture with coronavirus spike peptide pools or control peptides (ViraFEST assay). Peptide-pool expansion of antigen-specific T cells preceded TCR sequencing in ViraFEST. Points on this clonotype: The antigen remains unidentified.

An Oncomine TCR Beta short-read assay was used to sequence the DNA from cultured CD4+ T cells. MiXCR, run by TCRdb on the PCR reads, gives a single entry per CDR3 protein. Of some 21,000 distinct CDR3 sequences in the sample, approximately 40% were seen once. The source material was CD4+ T cells from blood, cultured in vitro, sampled before SARS-CoV-2 vaccination. The receptor was derived from a human donor who had recovered from COVID-19.

In DNA, the CDR3 is TGTGCCAGCAGTGAACAGGGGAACACTGAAGCTTTCTTT. As protein: CASSEQGNTEAFF. V gene TRBV2 combines with J gene TRBJ1-1; possibly TRBD1 for D (5 bases). Germline CDR1 reads SNHLY; CDR2 reads FYNNEI. Trimming shortened V by 2 bases and J by 1 base, and 5 bases separated the two germline ends. The CDR3 has 13 amino acids.